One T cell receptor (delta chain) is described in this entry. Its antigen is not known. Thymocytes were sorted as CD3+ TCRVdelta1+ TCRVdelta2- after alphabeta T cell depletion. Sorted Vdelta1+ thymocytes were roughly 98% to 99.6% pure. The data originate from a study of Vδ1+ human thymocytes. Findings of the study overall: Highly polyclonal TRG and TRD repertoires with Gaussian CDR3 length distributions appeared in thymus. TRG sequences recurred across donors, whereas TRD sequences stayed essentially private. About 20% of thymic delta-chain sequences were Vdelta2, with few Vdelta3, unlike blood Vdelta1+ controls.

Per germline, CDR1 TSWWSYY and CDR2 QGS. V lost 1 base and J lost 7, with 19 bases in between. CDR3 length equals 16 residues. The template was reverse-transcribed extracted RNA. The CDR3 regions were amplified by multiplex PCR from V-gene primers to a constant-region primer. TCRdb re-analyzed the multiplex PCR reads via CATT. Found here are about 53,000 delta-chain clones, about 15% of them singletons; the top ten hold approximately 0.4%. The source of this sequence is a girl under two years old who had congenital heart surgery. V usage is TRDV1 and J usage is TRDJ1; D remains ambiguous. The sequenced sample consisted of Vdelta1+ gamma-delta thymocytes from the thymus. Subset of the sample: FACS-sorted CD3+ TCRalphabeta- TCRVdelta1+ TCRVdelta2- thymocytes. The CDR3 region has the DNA TGTGCTCTTGGGGAACGACTAGGGTTAACGGAGGGTAAACTCATCTTT. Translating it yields CALGERLGLTEGKLIF.